Only a few counts were recorded for the clone carrying this T cell receptor beta chain. Per the germline V gene, CDR1 is SEHNR and CDR2 is FQNEAQ (reference sequence). After removal of 4 bases from V and 2 bases from J, the junction contained 7 bases not matched to a gene. This CDR3 is 15 amino acids long. This sample was taken from a study of cytomegalovirus exposure and HLA in healthy donors. The study ran its PCR with 60 Vbeta and 13 Jbeta primers. The table came from immunoSEQ multiplex PCR; TCRdb's copy has only in-frame clones and leaves some out. The sample carries under 150,000 clones, around a tenth recorded once.

This rearrangement joins TRBV7-9 to TRBJ2-7, with TRBD2 identical over 8 bases. This clonotype originated in a male donor in good health and CMV-seronegative. Sequenced: PBMCs. As DNA, the CDR3 is TGTGCCAGCAGCTCAAGCGGGGGCGCCCCCTACGAGCAGTACTTC. It encodes CASSSSGGAPYEQYF. Combining the CDR3 with reference TRBV7-9 and TRBJ2-7 gives the whole variable domain DTGVSQNPRHKITKRGQNVTFRCDPISEHNRLYWYRQTLGQGPEFLTYFQNEAQLEKSRLLSDRFSAERPKGSFSTLEIQRTEQGDSAMYLCASSSSGGAPYEQYFGPGTRLTVT.